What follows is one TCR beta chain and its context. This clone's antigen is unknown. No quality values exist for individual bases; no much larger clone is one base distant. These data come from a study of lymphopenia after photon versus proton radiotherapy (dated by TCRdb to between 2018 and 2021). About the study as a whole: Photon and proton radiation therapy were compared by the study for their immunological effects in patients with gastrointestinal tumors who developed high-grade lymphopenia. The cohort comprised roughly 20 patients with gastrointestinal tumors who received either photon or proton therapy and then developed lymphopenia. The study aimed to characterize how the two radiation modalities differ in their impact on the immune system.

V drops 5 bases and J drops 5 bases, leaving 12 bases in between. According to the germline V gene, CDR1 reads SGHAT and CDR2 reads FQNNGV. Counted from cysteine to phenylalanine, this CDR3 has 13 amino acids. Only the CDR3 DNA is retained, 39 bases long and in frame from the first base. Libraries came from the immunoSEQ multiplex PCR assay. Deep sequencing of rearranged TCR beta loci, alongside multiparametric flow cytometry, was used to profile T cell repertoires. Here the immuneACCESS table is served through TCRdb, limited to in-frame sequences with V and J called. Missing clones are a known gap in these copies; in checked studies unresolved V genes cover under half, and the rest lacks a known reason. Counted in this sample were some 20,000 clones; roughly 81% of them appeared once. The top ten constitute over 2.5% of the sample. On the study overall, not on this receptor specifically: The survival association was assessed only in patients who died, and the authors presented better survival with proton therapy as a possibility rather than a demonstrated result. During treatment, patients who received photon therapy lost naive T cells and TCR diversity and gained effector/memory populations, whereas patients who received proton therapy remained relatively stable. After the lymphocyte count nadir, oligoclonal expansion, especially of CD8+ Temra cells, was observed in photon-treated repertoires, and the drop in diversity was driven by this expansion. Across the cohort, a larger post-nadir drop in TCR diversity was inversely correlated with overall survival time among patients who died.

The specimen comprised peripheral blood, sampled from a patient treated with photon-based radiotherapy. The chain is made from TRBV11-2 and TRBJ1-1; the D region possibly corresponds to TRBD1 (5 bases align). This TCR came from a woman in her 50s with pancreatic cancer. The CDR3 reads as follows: CASSRDRGTEAFF. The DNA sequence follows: TGTGCCAGCAGCCGGGACCGAGGAACTGAAGCTTTCTTT.